The 25 T cell receptor beta chains below come from one sample, sequenced in a study of cytomegalovirus exposure and HLA in healthy donors. The PCR contained 60 Vbeta and 13 Jbeta primers. Profiling relied on immunoSEQ multiplex PCR, and the TCRdb table lists in-frame clones only, not all of them. The sample holds 60,000 to 70,000 clones; more than 80% are singletons and the top ten take about 3.2%. Sequenced material: PBMCs. These receptor sequences come from a woman younger than 45 in good health and CMV-seronegative.

The chain recombines TRBV18 with TRBJ2-1; 11 bases are shared with TRBD2. V shed 1 base and J 6 bases; nucleotides not matched to a gene: 5. The CDR3 covers 16 residues. The germline gives CDR1 KGHSH, CDR2 LQKENI. The DNA of the CDR3 is TGTGCCAGCTCACCACAGTTTCTAGCGGGGGGCAATGAGCAGTTCTTC. Translating gives CASSPQFLAGGNEQFF.

This chain uses TRBV5-1 with TRBJ1-2, with 8 nucleotides matching TRBD1. This CDR3 region has 14 residues. Trimming took 2 bases from V and 2 from J; bases not matched to a gene: 2. Germline-derived CDR1 and CDR2 are SGHRS and YFSETQ. CDR3 in amino acids: CASSFSGGNYGYTF. The CDR3 DNA is TGCGCCAGCAGCTTTTCAGGGGGCAACTATGGCTACACCTTC.

This clone was counted only a few times. This chain links TRBV11-2 with TRBJ2-7; D gene ambiguous. This CDR3 is built from 14 residues. The ends were cut back, 0 bases at V and 6 bases at J, with 12 bases in the middle. The germline V gene encodes CDR1 SGHAT and CDR2 FQNNGV. The CDR3: CASSLESPSLEQYF. In nucleotides, the CDR3 is TGTGCCAGCAGCTTAGAATCTCCCTCCCTCGAGCAGTACTTC. The full variable domain, in which reference TRBV11-2 and TRBJ2-7 provide the parts outside the CDR3, is EAGVAQSPRYKIIEKRQSVAFWCNPISGHATLYWYQQILGQGPKLLIQFQNNGVVDDSQLPKDRFSAERLKGVDSTLKIQPAKLEDSAVYLCASSLESPSLEQYFGPGTRLTVT.

The gene calls are TRBV11-2 and TRBJ2-2, with D perhaps TRBD1 (6 bases). CDR3 length: 14 residues. Between the trimmed V and J ends, which lost 5 bases and 2 bases, there was a span of 9 bases. CDR1 and CDR2 (germline): SGHAT, FQNNGV. CDR3 bases: TGTGCCAGCAGCCGCAGGGGAAACACCGGGGAGCTGTTTTTT. This codes for CASSRRGNTGELFF.

This chain joins TRBV2 and TRBJ1-5; perhaps TRBD1 as D (5 bases). This CDR3 is 17 amino acids long. V gave up 4 bases and J gave up 2 bases, with 18 bases separating them. CDR1 and CDR2 from the germline V gene are SNHLY and FYNNEI. The CDR3 DNA follows: TGTGCCAGCAGTGGCCCCAGGGTCGGCTATGGCAATCAGCCCCAGCATTTT. Its translation is CASSGPRVGYGNQPQHF.

The V call is TRBV6-1, the J call TRBJ1-1, with 9 bases aligning to TRBD1. Losses at the gene ends were 4 bases for V and 8 bases for J; bases not matched to a gene: 8. The CDR3 runs to 14 residues. Germline loops: CDR1 MNHNS, CDR2 SASEGT. The CDR3 sequence: CASSARTGALEAFF. The CDR3 DNA reads as TGTGCCAGCAGTGCCCGGACAGGGGCTTTGGAAGCTTTCTTT.

The count of this clone is one. A junction end diverges from the germline sequence, so it may reflect a read error. The same CDR3 is also encoded by other DNA sequences in this sample. The chain has TRBV18 and TRBJ1-2; no clear D. Looked up from germline, CDR1 is KGHSH and CDR2 is LQKENI. This CDR3 has 13 residues. In nucleotides, the CDR3 is TGTGCCAGCTCACCACCGGAGAACTATGGCTATACCTTC. As protein: CASSPPENYGYTF.

The chain is built from TRBV6-5 and TRBJ2-6; TRBD2 might be the D (5 bases). Germline-derived CDR1 and CDR2 are MNHEY and SVGAGI. Trimming took 2 bases from V and 0 from J, leaving 8 bases between them. The CDR3 has 16 residues. CDR3 nucleotide sequence: TGTGCCAGCAGTTACGAGGGCCCCTCTGGGGCCAACGTCCTGACTTTC. Amino acids: CASSYEGPSGANVLTF.

This rearrangement joins TRBV11-2 to TRBJ2-2; unclear D gene. The germline gives CDR1 SGHAT, CDR2 FQNNGV. V gave up 1 base and J gave up 4 bases, with 7 bases separating them. The CDR3 length is 14 residues. The CDR3 DNA follows: TGTGCCAGCAGCTTAGGGGCCCCCACCGGGGAGCTGTTTTTT. It encodes CASSLGAPTGELFF.

This chain joins TRBV18 and TRBJ1-6, with D tentatively TRBD1 (6 bases). The V gene's germline CDR1 is KGHSH and CDR2 LQKENI. Trimming cost V 3 bases and J 9 bases, with 12 bases left between them. The CDR3 runs 14 residues. The CDR3: CASSPSGHPSPLHF. DNA of the CDR3: TGTGCCAGCTCACCTTCGGGACATCCTTCACCCCTCCACTTT.

The chain is built from TRBV5-6 and TRBJ1-4; D gene unclear. The germline V and J ends were trimmed by 1 base and 5 bases, with 15 bases remaining between them. The V gene's germline CDR1 is SGHDT and CDR2 YYEEEE. The CDR3 is made up of 16 amino acids. This CDR3 reads CASSLWAAIQNEKLFF. The CDR3 nucleotides read TGTGCCAGCAGCTTGTGGGCTGCTATTCAGAATGAAAAACTGTTTTTT.

The chain recombines TRBV27 with TRBJ2-6; 9 bases align to TRBD1. J was trimmed by 2 bases and V by 4 bases; bases with no gene match: 9. This CDR3 contains 18 residues. Germline assignment: CDR1 MNHEY and CDR2 SMNVEV (reference sequence). DNA for the CDR3: TGTGCCAGCAGTTCGTTACAGGGGGCGACCGCTGGGGCCAACGTCCTGACTTTC. Translation: CASSSLQGATAGANVLTF. Using reference TRBV27 and TRBJ2-6 for the parts outside the CDR3, the full variable domain is EAQVTQNPRYLITVTGKKLTVTCSQNMNHEYMSWYRQDPGLGLRQIYYSMNVEVTDKGDVPEGYKVSRKEKRNFPLILESPSPNQTSLYFCASSSLQGATAGANVLTFGAGSRLTVL.

This clone was seen just once. One end of the junction is discordant with germline, which a read error may explain. V is TRBV7-7 and J is TRBJ2-7, with D possibly being TRBD1 (6 bases). CDR3 length: 15 residues. Germline V lookup: CDR1 SSHAT, CDR2 FNYEAQ (reference sequence). The chain's CDR3 is CASSLGFPARGEQYF. CDR3 bases: TGTGCTAGCAGCTTAGGATTTCCCGCCAGGGGCGAGCAGTACTTC. Full variable domain (remainder filled in from reference TRBV7-7 and TRBJ2-7): GAGVSQSPRYKVTKRGQDVTLRCDPISSHATLYWYQQALGQGPEFLTYFNYEAQPDKSGLPSDRFSAERPEGSISTLTIQRTEQRDSAMYRCASSLGFPARGEQYFGPGTRLTVT.

J is TRBJ2-7 and V is TRBV7-2; possibly TRBD1 for D (6 bases). This CDR3 comprises 14 residues. The ends were cut back, 6 bases at V and 1 base at J, with 13 bases in the middle. CDR1 SGHTA and CDR2 FQGNSA come from the germline V gene. The CDR3 DNA reads TGTGCCAGCAGTACAGGGCTAGGTTCCTACGAGCAGTACTTC. It encodes CASSTGLGSYEQYF. The full variable domain, rest sourced from reference TRBV7-2 and TRBJ2-7, is GAGVSQSPSNKVTEKGKDVELRCDPISGHTALYWYRQSLGQGLEFLIYFQGNSAPDKSGLPSDRFSAERTGGSVSTLTIQRTQQEDSAVYLCASSTGLGSYEQYFGPGTRLTVT.

The J gene is TRBJ2-4, the V gene TRBV11-2; weak D call: TRBD2 (6 bases). The germline V and J ends were trimmed by 4 bases and 0 bases, with 10 bases remaining between them. The germline V gene encodes CDR1 SGHAT and CDR2 FQNNGV. CDR3 length: 15 residues. The CDR3 DNA reads TGTGCCAGCAGCTCCCGGGGGATAGCCAAAAACATTCAGTACTTC. Its translation: CASSSRGIAKNIQYF.

For this clone: Here the CDR3 omits its conserved ending phenylalanine or tryptophan, so a read error is the likely source. The chain combines TRBV5-4 with TRBJ2-7, with TRBD2 matching over 8 bases. The DNA end is more similar to TRBJ2-1, so the J call may be wrong. Germline values: CDR1 SGHNT, CDR2 YYREEE (reference sequence). The CDR3 extends over 17 amino acids. Written as DNA, the CDR3 is TGTGCCCCCTCGGCCCCGGGGGGGGGAATCTACTCCTACGAGCAGTTCCTC. Residues: CAPSAPGGGIYSYEQFL.

The chain combines TRBV27 with TRBJ2-7; TRBD1 aligns across 7 bases. The CDR3 length is 14 residues. The germline gives CDR1 MNHEY, CDR2 SMNVEV (reference sequence). V gave up 5 bases and J gave up 4 bases; unmatched junction bases: 8. The CDR3 DNA sequence: TGTGCCAGCAGTCGTAGGGACAGAGTATACGAGCAGTACTTC. Protein product: CASSRRDRVYEQYF.

This clone was recorded once. The chain recombines TRBV5-4 with TRBJ1-2; 9 bases line up with TRBD1. V shed 4 bases, J shed 8 bases, and the junction held 9 bases outside the gene matches. CDR1 and CDR2 (germline): SGHNT, YYREEE (reference sequence). This CDR3 contains 14 residues. The CDR3: CASSGTGGAGGYTF. The CDR3 nucleotides read TGTGCCAGCAGCGGAACAGGGGGCGCGGGGGGCTACACCTTC.

V usage is TRBV5-1 and J usage is TRBJ2-1; TRBD2 agrees at 16 bases. V dropped 3 bases and J dropped 8; count of bases not matched to a gene: 5. The germline CDR1 and CDR2 sequences are SGHRS and YFSETQ. CDR3 size: 16 residues. The CDR3 coding sequence is TGCGCCAGCAGCTCGGCGGGACTAGCGGGGGGGCATGAGCAGTTCTTC. Amino acid sequence: CASSSAGLAGGHEQFF.

The chain has TRBV4-2 and TRBJ2-2, with D possibly being TRBD1 (5 bases). Deletions cut 3 bases from V and 1 base from J, with 12 bases between. CDR1 is LGHNA and CDR2 is YNFKEQ in the germline V gene. The CDR3 has 16 residues. CDR3 sequence reads: CASSHPIDRNTGELFF. CDR3 nucleotide sequence: TGTGCCAGCAGCCATCCCATCGACAGGAACACCGGGGAGCTGTTTTTT.

This clone has just a few counts. The chain has TRBV28 and TRBJ1-2, with 8 bases aligning to TRBD1. The CDR3 covers 15 residues. Germline values: CDR1 MDHEN, CDR2 SYDVKM. V gave up 4 bases and J gave up 6 bases; unmatched junction bases: 10. Here the CDR3 reads CASSSPTGERNGYTF. The CDR3 bases are TGTGCCAGCAGTTCCCCGACAGGGGAAAGGAATGGCTACACCTTC.

The rearrangement joins TRBV7-8 to TRBJ2-3; TRBD1 aligns across 9 bases. J lost 2 bases, V lost 5 bases, and 5 bases had no gene match. Germline V gene sequence: CDR1 SGHVS, CDR2 FQNEAQ. CDR3 size: 15 residues. This CDR3 reads CASSPGTGFTDTQYF. In DNA form, the CDR3 reads TGTGCCAGCAGCCCGGGGACAGGGTTCACAGATACGCAGTATTTT. Full variable domain (missing parts from reference TRBV7-8 and TRBJ2-3): GAGVSQSPRYKVAKRGQDVALRCDPISGHVSLFWYQQALGQGPEFLTYFQNEAQLDKSGLPSDRFFAERPEGSVSTLKIQRTQQEDSAVYLCASSPGTGFTDTQYFGPGTRLTVL.

The J gene is TRBJ2-1, the V gene TRBV30; 8 positions agree with TRBD2. The CDR3 totals 12 residues. With V trimmed by 3 bases and J by 7 bases, 2 bases remained unmatched. The germline CDR1 and CDR2 sequences are GTSNPN and SVGIG (reference sequence). The DNA for the CDR3 is TGTGCCTGGAGCGGGGGGGCTAATGAGCAGTTCTTC. Translating gives CAWSGGANEQFF.

V usage is TRBV5-1 and J usage is TRBJ1-6, with D perhaps matching TRBD1 (6 bases). The V end was cut by 0 bases, the J end by 7 bases, with 14 bases between. The CDR3 is made up of 16 amino acids. Looked up from germline, CDR1 is SGHRS and CDR2 is YFSETQ. CDR3 region: CASSLAPQGPNSPLHF. In nucleotides, the CDR3 is TGCGCCAGCAGCTTGGCCCCTCAGGGGCCGAATTCACCCCTCCACTTT.

The V and J genes are TRBV5-1 and TRBJ1-2; maybe TRBD1 (5 bases). Germline values: CDR1 SGHRS, CDR2 YFSETQ. This CDR3 has 15 residues. Trimming pared 3 bases from V and 4 bases from J, leaving 16 bases between. The CDR3 nucleotides are TGCGCCAGCAGCTCCGCAAAGCAGGGCGCCTATGGCTACACCTTC. Translating it yields CASSSAKQGAYGYTF.